This TCR beta chain was sequenced during a study of resident and recirculating memory T cells in vitiligo. As for the study in general: Whole samples, not sorted cells, were homogenized and used for genomic DNA extraction.

Stability required unchanged lesions during the previous 6 months. Patients had received no treatment within the previous three months. Germline CDR1 and CDR2: LNHNV and YYDKDF (reference sequence). The CDR3 loop spans 14 amino acids. Trimming removed 9 bases from V and 4 bases from J, with 18 bases in between. Study results and caveats: No single dominant TCR clone appeared; lesion clonality varied.

Produced via immunoSEQ multiplex PCR; TCRdb's table is partial and in-frame only. Here the sample spans 75,000 to 85,000 clones, just over 90% being singletons. A remark on this clone: Antigen unknown.

The sample comprised blood. The J gene is TRBJ1-1, the V gene TRBV15; a possible D gene is TRBD1 (5 bases). The receptor was isolated from a male donor with vitiligo. The CDR3 DNA reads TGTGCCACGAGACAGAGGGAAGCGGGCACTGAAGCTTTCTTT. Protein product: CATRQREAGTEAFF. Using reference TRBV15 and TRBJ1-1 for the parts outside the CDR3, the full variable domain is DAMVIQNPRYQVTQFGKPVTLSCSQTLNHNVMYWYQQKSSQAPKLLFHYYDKDFNNEADTPDNFQSRRPNTSFCFLDIRSPGLGDTAMYLCATRQREAGTEAFFGQGTRLTVV.